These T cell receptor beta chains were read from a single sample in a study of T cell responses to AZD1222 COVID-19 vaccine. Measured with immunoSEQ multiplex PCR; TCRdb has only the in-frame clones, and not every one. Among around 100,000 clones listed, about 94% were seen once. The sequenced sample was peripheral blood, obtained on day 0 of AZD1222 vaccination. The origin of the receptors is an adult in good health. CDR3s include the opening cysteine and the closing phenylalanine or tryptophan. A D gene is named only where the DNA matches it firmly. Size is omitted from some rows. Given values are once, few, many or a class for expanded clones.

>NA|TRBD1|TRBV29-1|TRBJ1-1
TGCAGCGTGACAGGGGCGCCCGTGAACACTGAAGCTTTCTTT
CSVTGAPVNTEAFF
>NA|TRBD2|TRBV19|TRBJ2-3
TGTGCCACCCAACCGGGACTACAGTCAGATACGCAGTATTTT
CATQPGLQSDTQYF
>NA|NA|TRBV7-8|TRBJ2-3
TGTGCCAGCAGCTTCAAACAGTCTAGCACAGATACGCAGTATTTT
CASSFKQSSTDTQYF
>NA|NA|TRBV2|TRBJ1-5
TGTGCCAGCAGGGAGGACATCTATAGCAATCAGCCCCAGCATTTT
CASREDIYSNQPQHF
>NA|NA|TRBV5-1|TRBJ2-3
TGCGCCAGCAGCTTGTTTCAGAACGGGGATACGCAGTATTTT
CASSLFQNGDTQYF
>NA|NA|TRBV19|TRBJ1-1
TGTGCCAGTAGTATAGCAAGATCAGGGCAAGGGTGGAACACTGAAGCTTTCTTT
CASSIARSGQGWNTEAFF
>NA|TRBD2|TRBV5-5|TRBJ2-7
TGTGCCAGCAGCCCGCGGGGGGGCTTCTACGAGCAGTACTTC
CASSPRGGFYEQYF
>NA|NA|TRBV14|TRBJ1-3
TGTGCCAGCAGCCAAGGACAGACTCTCTCTGGAAACACCATATATTTT
CASSQGQTLSGNTIYF
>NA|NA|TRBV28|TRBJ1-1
TGTGCCAGCAGTTTATCGGGGGGAGCTGAAGCTTTCTTT
CASSLSGGAEAFF
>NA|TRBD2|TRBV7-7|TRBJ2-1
TGTGCCAGCAGTCAATCGGGGGGGGCCTACAATGAGCAGTTCTTC
CASSQSGGAYNEQFF
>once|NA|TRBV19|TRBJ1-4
TGTGCCAGTACAGGTTCCATTAATGAAAAACTGTTTTTT
CASTGSINEKLFF
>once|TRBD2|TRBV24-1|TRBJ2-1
TGTGCCACCAGTGATCTAGGGACTAGCGGGAGAAGTGAGCAGTTCTTC
CATSDLGTSGRSEQFF
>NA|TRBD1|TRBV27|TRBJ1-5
TGTGCCAGCAGTTTATTAGGGACAGAGAATATGCCCCAGCATTTT
CASSLLGTENMPQHF
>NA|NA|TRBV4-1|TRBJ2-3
TGCGCCAGCAGCCAAGACCCCAGTAGCACAGATACGCAGTATTTT
CASSQDPSSTDTQYF
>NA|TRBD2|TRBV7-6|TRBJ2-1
TGTGCCAGCAGCTTAGCTGGGGGGAGGGCTAGCGGTTTCTACAATGAGCAGTTCTTC
CASSLAGGRASGFYNEQFF
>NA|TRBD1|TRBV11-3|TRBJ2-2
TGTGCCAGCAGAGGACAGGGGGCAAACACCGGGGAGCTGTTTTTT
CASRGQGANTGELFF
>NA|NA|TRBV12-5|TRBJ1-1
TGTGCTAGTGGTTTACTTGACAGTACTGAAGCTTTCTTT
CASGLLDSTEAFF